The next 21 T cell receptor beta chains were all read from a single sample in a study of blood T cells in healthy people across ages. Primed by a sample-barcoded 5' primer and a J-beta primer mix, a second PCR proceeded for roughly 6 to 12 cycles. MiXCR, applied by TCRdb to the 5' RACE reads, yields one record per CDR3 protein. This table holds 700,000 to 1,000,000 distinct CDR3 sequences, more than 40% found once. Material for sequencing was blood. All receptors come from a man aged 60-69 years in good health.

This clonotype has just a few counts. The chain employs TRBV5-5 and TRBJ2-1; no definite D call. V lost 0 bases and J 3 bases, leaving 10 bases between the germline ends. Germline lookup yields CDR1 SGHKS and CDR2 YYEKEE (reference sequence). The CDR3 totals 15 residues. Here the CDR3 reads CASSLAPYFYNEQFF. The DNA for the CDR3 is TGTGCCAGCAGCTTGGCCCCGTATTTCTACAATGAGCAGTTCTTC.

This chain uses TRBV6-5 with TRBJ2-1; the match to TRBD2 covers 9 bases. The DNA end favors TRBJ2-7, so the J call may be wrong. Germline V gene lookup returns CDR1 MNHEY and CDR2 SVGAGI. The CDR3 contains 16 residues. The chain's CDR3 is CASSYPSGSGSYEQYF. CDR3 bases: TGTGCCAGCAGTTACCCGTCCGGTAGCGGGAGCTACGAGCAGTACTTC.

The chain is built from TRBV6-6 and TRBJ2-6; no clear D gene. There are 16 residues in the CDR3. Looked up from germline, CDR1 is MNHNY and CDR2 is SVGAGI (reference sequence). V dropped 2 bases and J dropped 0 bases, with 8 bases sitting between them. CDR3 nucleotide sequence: TGTGCCAGCAGTTACAAGGCGTACTCTGGGGCCAACGTCCTGACTTTC. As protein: CASSYKAYSGANVLTF.

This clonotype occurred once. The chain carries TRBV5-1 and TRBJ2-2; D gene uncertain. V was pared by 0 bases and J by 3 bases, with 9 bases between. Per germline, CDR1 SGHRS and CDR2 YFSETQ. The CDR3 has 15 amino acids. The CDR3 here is CASSLAVVHTGELFF. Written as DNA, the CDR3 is TGCGCCAGCAGCTTGGCCGTCGTCCACACCGGGGAGCTGTTTTTT.

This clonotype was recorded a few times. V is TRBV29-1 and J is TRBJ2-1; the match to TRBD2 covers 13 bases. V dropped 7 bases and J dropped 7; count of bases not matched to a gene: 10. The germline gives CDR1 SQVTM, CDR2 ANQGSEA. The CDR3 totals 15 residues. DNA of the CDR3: TGCAGCGCCCGAGCCGGGACTAGCGGGGTGAATGAGCAGTTCTTC. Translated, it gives CSARAGTSGVNEQFF.

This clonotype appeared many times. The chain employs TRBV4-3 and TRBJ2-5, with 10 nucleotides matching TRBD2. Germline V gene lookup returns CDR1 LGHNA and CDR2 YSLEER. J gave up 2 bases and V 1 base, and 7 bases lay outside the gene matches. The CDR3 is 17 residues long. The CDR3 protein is CASSQGPSGGAQETQYF. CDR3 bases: TGCGCCAGCAGCCAAGGTCCTAGCGGGGGAGCTCAAGAGACCCAGTACTTC.

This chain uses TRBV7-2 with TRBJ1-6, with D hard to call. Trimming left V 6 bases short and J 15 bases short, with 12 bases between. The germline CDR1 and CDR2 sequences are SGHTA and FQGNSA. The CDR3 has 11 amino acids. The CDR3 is CASRLGGLLHF. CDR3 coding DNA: TGTGCCAGCAGATTGGGAGGACTCCTCCACTTT.

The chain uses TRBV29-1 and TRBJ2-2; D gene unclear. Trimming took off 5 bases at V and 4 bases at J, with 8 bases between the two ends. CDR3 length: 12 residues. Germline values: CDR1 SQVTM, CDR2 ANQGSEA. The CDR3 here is CSVLMGTGELFF. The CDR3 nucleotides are TGCAGCGTTTTAATGGGCACCGGGGAGCTGTTTTTT.

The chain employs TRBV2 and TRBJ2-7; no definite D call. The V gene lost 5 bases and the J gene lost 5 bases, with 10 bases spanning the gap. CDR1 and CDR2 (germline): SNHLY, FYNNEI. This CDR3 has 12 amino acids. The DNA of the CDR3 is TGTGCCAGCAGTAACTTGGGTCACGAGCAGTACTTC. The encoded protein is CASSNLGHEQYF.

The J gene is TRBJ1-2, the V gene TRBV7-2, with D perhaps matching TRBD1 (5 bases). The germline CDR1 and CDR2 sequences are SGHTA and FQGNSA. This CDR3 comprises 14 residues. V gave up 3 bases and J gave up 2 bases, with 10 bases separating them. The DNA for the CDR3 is TGTGCCAGCAGCTTCTACAGGTCAAACTATGGCTACACCTTC. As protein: CASSFYRSNYGYTF.

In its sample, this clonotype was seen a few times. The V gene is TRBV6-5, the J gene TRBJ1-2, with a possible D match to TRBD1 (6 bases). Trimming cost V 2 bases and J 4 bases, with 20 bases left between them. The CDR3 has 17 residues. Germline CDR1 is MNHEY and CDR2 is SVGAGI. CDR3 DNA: TGTGCCAGCAGTTACAAAGGGTCAGGGGCTTTTGCCTATGGCTACACCTTC. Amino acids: CASSYKGSGAFAYGYTF.

The chain's CDR3 is CSGRRDHRQETQFF. CDR3 nucleotide sequence: TGCAGTGGCCGCCGGGACCACCGGCAAGAGACCCAGTTCTTC. The chain has TRBV20-1 and TRBJ2-4; D possibly uses TRBD1 or TRBD2 (5 bases each). Judging by the DNA end, TRBJ2-1 fits better; the J call may be wrong. The CDR3 is made up of 14 amino acids. Germline loops: CDR1 DFQATT, CDR2 SNEGSKA (reference sequence).

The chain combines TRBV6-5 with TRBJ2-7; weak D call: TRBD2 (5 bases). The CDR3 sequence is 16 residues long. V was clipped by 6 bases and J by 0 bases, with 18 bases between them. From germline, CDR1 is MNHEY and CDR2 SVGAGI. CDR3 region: CASRDSVGLSSYEQYF. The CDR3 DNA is TGTGCCAGCAGAGACTCCGTCGGACTTAGCTCCTACGAGCAGTACTTC.

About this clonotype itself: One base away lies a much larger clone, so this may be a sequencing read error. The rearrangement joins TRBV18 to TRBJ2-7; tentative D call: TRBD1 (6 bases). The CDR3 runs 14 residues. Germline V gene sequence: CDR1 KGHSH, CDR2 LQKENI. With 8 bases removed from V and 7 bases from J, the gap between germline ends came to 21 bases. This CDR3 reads CASTPRQAFKEQYF. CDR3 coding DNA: TGTGCCAGCACGCCCCGACAGGCCTTTAAGGAGCAGTACTTC.

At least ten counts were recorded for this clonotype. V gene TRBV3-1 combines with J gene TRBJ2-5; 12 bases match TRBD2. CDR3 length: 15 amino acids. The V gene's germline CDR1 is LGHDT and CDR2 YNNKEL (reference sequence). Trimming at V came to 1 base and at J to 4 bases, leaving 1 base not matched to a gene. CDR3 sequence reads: CASSQGLAGAETQYF. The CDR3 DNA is TGTGCCAGCAGCCAAGGACTAGCGGGGGCAGAGACCCAGTACTTC.

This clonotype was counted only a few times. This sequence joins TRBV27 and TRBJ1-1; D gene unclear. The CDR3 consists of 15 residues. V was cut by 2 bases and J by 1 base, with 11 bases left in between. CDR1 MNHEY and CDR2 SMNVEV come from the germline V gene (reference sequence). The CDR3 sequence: CASSLVSGGNTEAFF. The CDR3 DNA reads TGTGCCAGCAGTTTAGTGTCTGGAGGGAACACTGAAGCTTTCTTT.

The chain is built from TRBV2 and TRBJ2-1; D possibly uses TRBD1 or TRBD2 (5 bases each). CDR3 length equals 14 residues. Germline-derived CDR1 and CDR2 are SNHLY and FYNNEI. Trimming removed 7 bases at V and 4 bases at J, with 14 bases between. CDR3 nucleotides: TGTGCCAGCAAAGGGACGTACGGGTACAATGAGCAGTTCTTC. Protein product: CASKGTYGYNEQFF.

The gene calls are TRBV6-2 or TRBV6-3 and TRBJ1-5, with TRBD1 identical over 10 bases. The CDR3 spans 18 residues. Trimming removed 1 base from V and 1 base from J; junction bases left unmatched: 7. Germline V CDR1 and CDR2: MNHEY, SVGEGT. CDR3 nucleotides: TGTGCCAGCAGTTACTTACCGGGACAGGGGATAAGCAATCAGCCCCAGCATTTT. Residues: CASSYLPGQGISNQPQHF.

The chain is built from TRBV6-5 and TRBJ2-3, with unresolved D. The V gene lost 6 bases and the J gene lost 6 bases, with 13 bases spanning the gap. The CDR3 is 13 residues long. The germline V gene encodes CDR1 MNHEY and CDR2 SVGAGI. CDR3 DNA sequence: TGTGCCAGCAGCAACCCTAGGCTCGATACGCAGTATTTT. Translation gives CASSNPRLDTQYF.

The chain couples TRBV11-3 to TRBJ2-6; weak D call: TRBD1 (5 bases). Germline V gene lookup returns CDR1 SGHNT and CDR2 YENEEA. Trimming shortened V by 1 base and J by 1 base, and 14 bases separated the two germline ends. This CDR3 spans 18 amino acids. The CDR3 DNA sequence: TGTGCCAGCAGCTTAGGGGCCGGACAAATTTCTGGGGCCAACGTCCTGACTTTC. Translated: CASSLGAGQISGANVLTF.

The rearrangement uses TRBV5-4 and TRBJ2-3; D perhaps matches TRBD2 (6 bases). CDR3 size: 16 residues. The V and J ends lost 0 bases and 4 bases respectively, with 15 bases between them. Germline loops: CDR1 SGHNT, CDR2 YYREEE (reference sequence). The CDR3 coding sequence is TGTGCCAGCAGCTTGGATCCTAGGGGAGGTTCAGATACGCAGTATTTT. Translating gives CASSLDPRGGSDTQYF.